The present entry profiles one TCR beta chain with its context. The antigen remains unidentified. This sample is drawn from a study of T cell repertoires in cytomegalovirus infection. Points from the study as a whole: Ex vivo responses were dominated by HLA-C-restricted CMV-specific TCR beta clonotypes.

TCRdb used MiXCR to reprocess the reads, holding one entry per CDR3 protein. This sample has about 300,000 distinct CDR3 sequences, with roughly 9.3% found just once. The ends were cut back, 8 bases at V and 2 bases at J, with 13 bases in the middle. Germline V gene data show CDR1 as DFQATT and CDR2 as SNEGSKA (reference sequence). The CDR3 is 13 residues long. The rearrangement joins TRBV20-1 to TRBJ2-4; D is undetermined. This TCR was sampled from a human donor in good health (CMV status not recorded). Some clones in this sample may be carry-over from other donors' samples. The sequencing sample was made of PBMCs. The CDR3 DNA follows: TGCAGTCAAGCCTCGGCAACCAAAAACATTCAGTACTTC. Translating it yields CSQASATKNIQYF.